This TCR beta chain appears in the sequencing data of a study of blood T cell repertoires in COVID-19 (TCRdb year 2020). Background for the entire study: Samples from collaborators originated in the United States, Italy and Spain and spanned both the acute and convalescent phases of COVID-19. Samples were obtained from the ongoing ImmuneRACE study (first 160 participants) and from roughly 1,300 subjects provided by 6 global collaborators. Where HLA class I and class II types were available, the types were taken from metadata supplied by the sample provider, not from assay-based typing. The prospective study material was composed of cDNA or gDNA derived from T cells, B-cell-depleted T cells, or PBMCs. Nearly every sample came with metadata listing a de-identified subject ID, COVID-19 status, age in years and sex. The repertoires were released in a freely available public database meant as a resource for research on the immune response to SARS-CoV-2. The dataset comprised deeply sampled blood TCRbeta repertoires from subjects exposed to, actively infected with, or recovered from COVID-19.

The collaborating institutions used their own protocols to collect whole blood in K2EDTA tubes. For TCRbeta analysis, collaborators shipped samples as frozen whole blood, isolated PBMCs, or DNA extracted from either of those sample types. Reading the germline V gene (reference sequence) gives CDR1 SGHNT and CDR2 YYREEE. V loses 2 bases at its end and J loses 15 bases; junction bases beyond the gene matches: 17. Including cysteine and phenylalanine, the CDR3 has 15 amino acids. CDR3 DNA is the only sequence kept; it has 45 bases, read in frame from the first base. What the authors observed across the whole study: Clinical and demographic metadata were provided uncurated, with the amount varying by source and participant.

TCRbeta CDR3 regions were amplified from genomic DNA by means of the immunoSEQ Assay, a bias-controlled multiplex PCR. The authors' pipeline ran thus. The number of nucleated cells in each sample was estimated from the amplification of reference gene primers within the assay. To quantify the absolute abundance of each unique TCRbeta CDR3 rearrangement, sequence reads were collapsed and filtered. For each sample, productive Simpson clonality was calculated as the square root of Simpson's diversity index across productive rearrangements. The source is immuneACCESS, and TCRdb retained only in-frame sequences with V and J called. Part of the clones is not carried over; for the studies checked, unresolved V genes explain less than half of this, and the remainder is unexplained. V, J and clone size reflect that table, while D and trimming were determined from the DNA. The table for this sample lists about 340,000 clones; more than 70% of them were counted only once. The top ten clones comprise 2.5% to 3% of the sample.

Worth noting for this clone: Its antigen is unknown. Base qualities are not provided; no much larger clone lies one nucleotide away.

The receptor's source is a man aged 25 to 45 with active or convalescent COVID-19. The V gene is TRBV5-4 and the J gene is TRBJ2-1, with 7 junctional bases fitting TRBD1. Sequencing was carried out using peripheral blood. The DNA sequence follows: TGTGCCAGCAGCTTTACCTTGGTGGGACAGTTTATTCCGTTCTTC. Its translation is CASSFTLVGQFIPFF.